What follows is one TCR beta chain and its context. Its cognate antigen is unknown. CDR1 is LNHDA, CDR2 SQIVND, per germline (reference sequence). CDR3 size: 14 residues. Trimming left V 4 bases short and J 0 bases short, with 7 bases between. This entry comes from a study of shared clonotypes between healthy human individuals. About the research overall: CD4 naive cells filled three plates per donor, CD4 memory three, CD8 naive two and CD8 memory one. Broader study findings: A handful of donors shared about 4.8% of their naive CD4 clonotypes. A limitation of the genetic and exposure-history diversity represented arose from few donors.

TCRdb's copy holds only in-frame clones and misses some; the assay was immunoSEQ multiplex PCR. The sample has around 700,000 clones, 74% seen once. This TCR was sampled from a woman under 40 in good health. The sequenced sample consisted of memory CD4+ T cells sorted from blood. Subset indicated: CD45RA-negative fraction. The gene calls are TRBV19 and TRBJ1-5; TRBD1 is a possible D gene (6 bases). The chain's CDR3 is CASSKTGSNQPQHF. In DNA form, the CDR3 reads TGTGCCAGTAGTAAGACAGGTAGCAATCAGCCCCAGCATTTT.